The clone carrying this TCR beta chain was counted between two and nine times. Antigen unknown. This sample was included in a study of cytomegalovirus exposure and HLA in healthy donors. Findings and caveats of the study: Per published reports, the classifier diagnosed cytomegalovirus status with high specificity and sensitivity. Researchers counted around 180 TCR beta chains as cytomegalovirus-associated.

This table comes from immunoSEQ multiplex PCR, and its TCRdb copy is limited to in-frame clones, with some not included. The table shows hundreds of thousands of clones, with over 80% occurring only once. The receptor's source is a woman aged 25-40 years in good health and CMV-seropositive. Material for sequencing was PBMCs.

The DNA of the CDR3 is TGCGCCAGCAGCTTGGACCTGACAGGGACAGGAAACACCATATATTTT. This translates into CASSLDLTGTGNTIYF. The J gene is TRBJ1-3, the V gene TRBV5-1; TRBD1 aligns across 7 bases. V was clipped by 0 bases and J by 4 bases; unmatched bases: 7. Germline V gene data show CDR1 as SGHRS and CDR2 as YFSETQ. This CDR3 spans 16 amino acids.